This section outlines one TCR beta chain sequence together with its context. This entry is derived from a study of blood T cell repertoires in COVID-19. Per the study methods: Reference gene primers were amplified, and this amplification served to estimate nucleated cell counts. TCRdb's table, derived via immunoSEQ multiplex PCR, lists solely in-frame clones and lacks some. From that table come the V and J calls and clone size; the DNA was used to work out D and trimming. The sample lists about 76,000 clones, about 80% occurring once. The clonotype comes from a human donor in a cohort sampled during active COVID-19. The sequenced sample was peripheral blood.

CDR3 DNA: TGTGCCAGCAGCCAAGAAACTCGGGGGTCTGGCTACACCTTC. It yields the protein CASSQETRGSGYTF. The genes are TRBV3-1 (or the pseudogene TRBV3-2) and TRBJ1-2; D might be TRBD1 (5 bases). Germline CDR1 and CDR2: LGHDT and YNNKEL (reference sequence). This CDR3 has 14 amino acids. V gave up 0 bases and J gave up 7 bases, with 12 bases separating them.